Presented here are 9 T cell receptor delta chains from one specimen sequenced in a study of gamma-delta chains in newborns, infants, children. TCRdb re-analyzed the reads via CATT. The sample yields thousands of delta-chain clones, roughly 2% seen once. Sequenced: blood. The source is a child who was a newborn, infant or young child, either healthy, febrile or measles-vaccinated (not recorded which).

The sample holds a few counts of this clone. Only one base separates this from a far larger clonotype, so it likely reflects a read error. This chain joins TRDV2 and TRDJ3; 13 bases agree with TRDD3. Unmatched junction bases numbered 12, after V lost 3 bases and J lost 2 bases. Germline CDR1 GEAIGNYY, CDR2 EKD. The CDR3 runs 21 residues. This CDR3 is CACDPILGDTLGPWDTRQMFF. CDR3 nucleotides: TGTGCCTGTGACCCAATACTGGGGGATACGCTAGGCCCCTGGGACACCCGACAGATGTTTTTC.

This clone is medium-sized within its sample. A clone one base away is much larger, so this may be a read error. Other nucleotide sequences from this sample produce the same CDR3. The CDR3: CACDTVWGSSWDTRQMFF. DNA for the CDR3: TGTGCCTGTGACACCGTCTGGGGGAGCTCCTGGGACACCCGACAGATGTTTTTC. This chain links TRDV2 with TRDJ3; TRDD3 matches at 8 bases. With 0 bases clipped from V and 0 bases from J, the junction kept 3 bases outside the gene matches. The CDR3 runs to 18 residues. Germline V lookup: CDR1 GEAIGNYY, CDR2 EKD.

This clone is medium-sized by share. Other nucleotide sequences from this sample produce the same CDR3. The V call is TRDV2, the J call TRDJ2, with 13 bases lining up with TRDD3. The CDR3 covers 15 residues. Germline CDR1 and CDR2: GEAIGNYY and EKD. Trimming took 2 bases from V and 8 from J; bases not matched to a gene: 4. The CDR3 sequence: CACDILGDTSAQLFF. CDR3 coding DNA: TGTGCCTGTGACATACTGGGGGATACGTCGGCACAACTCTTCTTT.

This clone is labeled medium-sized. This chain joins TRDV3 and TRDJ2, with a tentative D call TRDD3 (5 bases). The CDR3 extends over 15 amino acids. CDR1 is TVYSNPD, CDR2 GDNSRS, per germline (reference sequence). V was trimmed by 2 bases and J by 0 bases, leaving 13 bases between them. The CDR3 sequence is CAFEGGSSLTAQLFF. DNA for the CDR3: TGTGCCTTTGAGGGGGGGTCCTCTTTGACAGCACAACTCTTCTTT. Full variable domain (remainder filled in from reference TRDV3 and TRDJ2): CDKVTQSSPDQTVASGSEVVLLCTYDTVYSNPDLFWYRIRPDYSFQFVFYGDNSRSEGADFTQGRFSVKHILTQKAFHLVISPVRTEDSATYYCAFEGGSSLTAQLFFGKGTQLIVEP.

This clone appeared a few times. This could be a read error, since a much larger clone is one nucleotide away. Other nucleotide sequences in the sample specify the same CDR3. The V gene is TRDV2, the J gene TRDJ3; 12 bases map to TRDD3. Germline V gene data show CDR1 as GEAIGNYY and CDR2 as EKD. The CDR3 has 19 amino acids. This CDR3 is CACDSTGGYSSWDTRQMFF. Written as DNA, the CDR3 is TGTGCCTGTGACAGTACTGGGGGATACAGCTCCTGGGACACCCGACAGATGTTCTTC.

This clone is medium-sized (0.01 to 0.1%). Other DNA sequences in the sample encode the same CDR3. This sequence joins TRDV2 and TRDJ1, with 8 bases lining up with TRDD3. The CDR3 contains 20 residues. Germline V gene lookup returns CDR1 GEAIGNYY and CDR2 EKD. J was trimmed by 4 bases and V by 0 bases; bases with no gene match: 21. The CDR3 protein is CACDTVLTGGSQPFDDKLIF. In nucleotides, the CDR3 is TGTGCCTGTGACACCGTCCTCACTGGGGGGTCCCAACCCTTCGACGATAAACTCATCTTT.

As for this clone: TCRdb's listed protein matches a much larger clone and diverges from this DNA's translation at residue 4, likely through a read error; the protein shown comes from the DNA. V is TRDV2 and J is TRDJ3; the match to TRDD3 covers 10 bases. Germline V CDR1 and CDR2: GEAIGNYY, EKD. The CDR3 length is 19 residues. CDR3 sequence reads: CACNTWGIKSSWDTRQMFF. In DNA, the CDR3 is TGTGCCTGTAACACCTGGGGGATAAAGAGCTCCTGGGACACCCGACAGATGTTTTTC.

This clone occurred a few times. This DNA's translation differs at residue 6 from TCRdb's protein, which comes from a much larger clone; a read error is likely, and the protein shown is translated from the DNA. This rearrangement joins TRDV2 to TRDJ2; D perhaps matches TRDD3 (6 bases). From germline, CDR1 is GEAIGNYY and CDR2 EKD. V lost 3 bases, J lost 8 bases, and 15 bases lay in between. CDR3 length equals 14 residues. The CDR3 coding sequence is TGTGCCTGTGACTCCGCACTGGGATGGGCACAACTCTTCTTT. Encoded protein: CACDSALGWAQLFF.

This clone has more than one count but fewer than ten. One end of the junction does not line up with germline, which may come from a read error. The V gene is TRDV2, the J gene TRDJ3, with 13 bases fitting TRDD3. The CDR3 consists of 21 residues. Per the germline V gene, CDR1 is GEAIGNYY and CDR2 is EKD. CDR3 sequence reads: CARDTVLGDTRSSRDTRQMFF. In DNA form, the CDR3 reads TGTGCCCGTGACACCGTACTGGGGGATACGCGAAGCTCCCGGGACACCCGACAGATGTTTTTC.